The 13 T cell receptor beta chains presented below share a single source sample, sequenced in a study of blood T cell repertoires in COVID-19. The method was immunoSEQ multiplex PCR; TCRdb's version includes in-frame clones alone and lacks a portion of them. The table includes roughly 200,000 clones, 85% to 95% detected once. Sequenced input: peripheral blood. The receptors were sampled from a man aged 25 to 40 with COVID-19, enrolled during active disease.

The chain carries TRBV18 and TRBJ1-1; the D gene is possibly TRBD1 (6 bases). Germline-derived CDR1 and CDR2 are KGHSH and LQKENI. Trimming cost V 0 bases and J 2 bases, with 10 bases left between them. The CDR3 runs 15 residues. In nucleotides, the CDR3 is TGTGCCAGCTCACCACCTGGGACATCTAACACTGAAGCTTTCTTT. Translation: CASSPPGTSNTEAFF.

The chain joins TRBV29-1 to TRBJ1-2; D possibly corresponds to TRBD1 (5 bases). From germline, CDR1 is SQVTM and CDR2 ANQGSEA. V dropped 2 bases and J dropped 2 bases, with 9 bases sitting between them. The CDR3 is 13 residues long. The CDR3 nucleotides are TGCAGCGTTGAATCGGACACGAACTATGGCTACACCTTC. Encoded protein: CSVESDTNYGYTF. Based on the CDR3 plus reference TRBV29-1 and TRBJ1-2, the full variable domain is SAVISQKPSRDICQRGTSLTIQCQVDSQVTMMFWYRQQPGQSLTLIATANQGSEATYESGFVIDKFPISRPNLTFSTLTVSNMSPEDSSIYLCSVESDTNYGYTFGSGTRLTVV.

This chain connects TRBV9 to TRBJ1-6; 7 bases are a match to TRBD1. This CDR3 spans 14 amino acids. V was pared by 0 bases and J by 7 bases, with 1 base of the junction left unmatched. Germline CDR1 SGDLS, CDR2 YYNGEE. The CDR3 loop is CASSVARGNSPLHF. DNA for the CDR3: TGTGCCAGCAGCGTAGCCAGGGGGAATTCACCCCTCCACTTT.

The V gene is TRBV4-1, the J gene TRBJ1-5; a possible D gene is TRBD1 (6 bases). This CDR3 has 15 amino acids. Trimming stripped 3 bases from V and 5 bases from J, with 14 bases between. The V gene's germline CDR1 is MGHRA and CDR2 YSYEKL. The CDR3 coding sequence is TGCGCCAGCAGCCATTCGGGGGGCGCCGATCAGCCCCAGCATTTT. It yields the protein CASSHSGGADQPQHF.

A word on this clone: Other DNA sequences within the sample encode an identical CDR3. The J gene is TRBJ1-1, the V gene TRBV9; 7 nucleotides align to TRBD1. The CDR3 sequence is 13 residues long. CDR1 and CDR2 (germline): SGDLS, YYNGEE. The V gene end was trimmed by 3 bases and the J gene end by 5 bases; junction bases not matched to a gene: 4. CDR3 sequence reads: CASSADRVTEAFF. CDR3 bases: TGTGCCAGCAGCGCAGACAGGGTAACTGAAGCTTTCTTT.

CDR3 sequence reads: CASSAPGQGTYNEQFF. The CDR3 DNA reads as TGTGCCAGCAGCGCTCCCGGACAGGGTACTTACAATGAGCAGTTCTTC. The chain combines TRBV9 with TRBJ2-1; 8 bases match TRBD1. The CDR3 is 16 amino acids. V gave up 3 bases and J gave up 4 bases; unmatched junction bases: 9. Germline loops: CDR1 SGDLS, CDR2 YYNGEE.

This rearrangement joins TRBV5-1 to TRBJ2-1; 9 positions agree with TRBD1. CDR1 and CDR2 from the germline V gene are SGHRS and YFSETQ. The CDR3 is made up of 16 amino acids. Trimming took 6 bases from V and 8 from J; bases not matched to a gene: 15. Here the CDR3 DNA reads TGCGCCAGCACTTCTTCATCCGGGACAGGGAACCATGAGCAGTTCTTC. Encoded protein: CASTSSSGTGNHEQFF.

The rearrangement joins TRBV5-5 to TRBJ1-2; D gene unclear. This CDR3 is 13 amino acids long. Trimming left V 2 bases short and J 1 base short, with 6 bases between. The germline V gene encodes CDR1 SGHKS and CDR2 YYEKEE (reference sequence). Written as DNA, the CDR3 is TGTGCCAGCAGCTTCGTAGTTAACTATGGCTACACCTTC. It codes for CASSFVVNYGYTF.

V usage is TRBV5-5 and J usage is TRBJ1-4, with 8 bases that match TRBD1. The V gene end was trimmed by 4 bases and the J gene end by 0 bases; junction bases not matched to a gene: 8. In germline, CDR1 is SGHKS, CDR2 YYEKEE (reference sequence). The CDR3 is 17 amino acids. The chain's CDR3 is CASSATGGPSTNEKLFF. CDR3 nucleotide sequence: TGTGCCAGCAGCGCTACAGGGGGTCCATCAACTAATGAAAAACTGTTTTTT.

The chain employs TRBV12-3 or TRBV12-4 and TRBJ1-2; TRBD1 agrees at 7 bases. Trimming took 7 bases from V and 3 from J; bases not matched to a gene: 5. There are 13 residues in the CDR3. The CDR3 bases are TGTGCCAGCACAGGGGACAGCCACTATGGCTACACCTTC. As protein: CASTGDSHYGYTF.

This rearrangement joins TRBV5-1 to TRBJ2-7; 11 bases fit TRBD1. V dropped 8 bases and J dropped 4; count of bases not matched to a gene: 8. Germline V gene data show CDR1 as SGHRS and CDR2 as YFSETQ. The CDR3 consists of 14 residues. The CDR3 DNA reads as TGCGCCAGTCAGCTGGGACAGGGGGTATACGAGCAGTACTTC. Protein: CASQLGQGVYEQYF.

The chain combines TRBV4-1 with TRBJ2-3; 9 bases agree with TRBD2. The CDR3 spans 16 residues. Germline values: CDR1 MGHRA, CDR2 YSYEKL. The J segment lost 1 base and the V segment lost 4 bases, leaving 6 bases of the junction unmatched. The CDR3 protein is CASSLGVAGGTDTQYF. The CDR3 region has the DNA TGCGCCAGCAGCCTCGGGGTAGCGGGGGGCACAGATACGCAGTATTTT.

Written as DNA, the CDR3 is TGTGCCAGCAGCAACCTAGCGGGGGCCCACTACGAGCAGTACTTC. This sequence encodes CASSNLAGAHYEQYF. The chain carries TRBV5-4 and TRBJ2-7, with 10 nucleotides matching TRBD2. Germline V gives CDR1 SGHNT, CDR2 YYREEE (reference sequence). This CDR3 is built from 15 residues. The V gene end was trimmed by 4 bases and the J gene end by 3 bases; junction bases not matched to a gene: 7.